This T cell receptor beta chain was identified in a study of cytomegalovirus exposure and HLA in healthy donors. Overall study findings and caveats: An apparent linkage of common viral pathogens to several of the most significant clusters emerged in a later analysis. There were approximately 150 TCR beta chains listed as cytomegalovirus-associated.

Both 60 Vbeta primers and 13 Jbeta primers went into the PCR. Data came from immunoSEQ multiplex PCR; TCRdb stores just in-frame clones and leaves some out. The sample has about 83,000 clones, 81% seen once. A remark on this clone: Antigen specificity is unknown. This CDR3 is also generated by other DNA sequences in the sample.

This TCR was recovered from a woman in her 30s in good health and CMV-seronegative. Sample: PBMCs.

CDR3 amino acids: CASSVSGSWIEQYF. In DNA, the CDR3 is TGTGCCAGCAGCGTTAGCGGGAGTTGGATCGAGCAGTACTTC. The chain is built from TRBV9 and TRBJ2-7; TRBD2 matches at 9 bases. The germline V gene has CDR1 SGDLS and CDR2 YYNGEE. V trimming: 2 bases; J trimming: 6 bases; junction bases outside the gene matches: 6. The CDR3 extends over 14 amino acids.